The 20 T cell receptor beta chains in this list originate from one sample, sequenced in a study of blood T cell repertoires in COVID-19. Repertoires were generated with immunoSEQ multiplex PCR, while TCRdb's copy carries only in-frame clones and drops some. Of over 300,000 clones in the sample, around 89% are singletons; the top ten hold 0.95% to 1.5%. What was sequenced was peripheral blood. The receptors come from a man aged 35-49 years with acute or convalescent COVID-19.

The rearrangement links TRBV14 to TRBJ1-2, with D unclear. This CDR3 region has 15 residues. In germline, CDR1 is SGHDN, CDR2 FVKESK. Trimming cost V 1 base and J 4 bases, with 13 bases left between them. For the CDR3, the DNA is TGTGCCAGCAGCCAAGGGGCAGGTGCCACCTATGGCTACACCTTC. Its translation is CASSQGAGATYGYTF. The whole variable domain, remainder taken from reference TRBV14 and TRBJ1-2, is EAGVTQFPSHSVIEKGQTVTLRCDPISGHDNLYWYRRVMGKEIKFLLHFVKESKQDESGMPNNRFLAERTGGTYSTLKVQPAELEDSGVYFCASSQGAGATYGYTFGSGTRLTVV.

The chain is built from TRBV5-1 and TRBJ1-2; 8 bases are shared with TRBD1. Per the germline V gene, CDR1 is SGHRS and CDR2 is YFSETQ. The CDR3 consists of 14 residues. The ends lost 3 bases at V and 2 bases at J; junction bases unmatched: 3. DNA for the CDR3: TGCGCCAGCAGCTCCAGGGGGCGCAACTATGGCTACACCTTC. Translation gives CASSSRGRNYGYTF. Together with reference TRBV5-1 and TRBJ1-2, the CDR3 gives the full variable domain: KAGVTQTPRYLIKTRGQQVTLSCSPISGHRSVSWYQQTPGQGLQFLFEYFSETQRNKGNFPGRFSGRQFSNSRSEMNVSTLELGDSALYLCASSSRGRNYGYTFGSGTRLTVV.

The chain joins TRBV2 to TRBJ1-3, with D tentatively TRBD1 (6 bases). This CDR3 contains 15 residues. V gave up 4 bases and J gave up 0 bases, with 10 bases separating them. The germline gives CDR1 SNHLY, CDR2 FYNNEI. DNA of the CDR3: TGTGCCAGCAGTGTGGACAGAAGCTCTGGAAACACCATATATTTT. This encodes CASSVDRSSGNTIYF. Full variable domain (rest looked up from reference TRBV2 and TRBJ1-3): EPEVTQTPSHQVTQMGQEVILRCVPISNHLYFYWYRQILGQKVEFLVSFYNNEISEKSEIFDDQFSVERPDGSNFTLKIRSTKLEDSAMYFCASSVDRSSGNTIYFGEGSWLTVV.

The chain couples TRBV7-3 to TRBJ2-2; TRBD2 agrees at 12 bases. Trimming cost V 3 bases and J 4 bases; bases outside gene matches: 3. The CDR3 totals 16 residues. Germline V lookup: CDR1 SGHTA, CDR2 FQGTGA. The CDR3 DNA follows: TGTGCCAGCAGCTTCGGGACTAGCGGGTCCACCGGGGAGCTGTTTTTT. It translates to CASSFGTSGSTGELFF.

The gene calls are TRBV7-9 and TRBJ2-5; D is perhaps TRBD2 (5 bases). CDR1 SEHNR and CDR2 FQNEAQ come from the germline V gene (reference sequence). Between the trimmed V and J ends, which lost 1 base and 3 bases, there was a span of 9 bases. The CDR3 length is 14 residues. The CDR3 coding sequence is TGTGCCAGCAGCTTAGTTTCCGGGAAAGAGACCCAGTACTTC. Translation: CASSLVSGKETQYF.

The chain carries TRBV19 and TRBJ1-3; TRBD1 is a possible D gene (5 bases). The V and J ends lost 2 bases and 1 base respectively, with 12 bases between them. The germline V gene encodes CDR1 LNHDA and CDR2 SQIVND (reference sequence). This CDR3 contains 16 residues. CDR3 residues: CASSIFRGSSGNTIYF. For the CDR3, the DNA is TGTGCCAGTAGTATATTTCGGGGGTCGTCTGGAAACACCATATATTTT.

V usage is TRBV6-2 or TRBV6-3 and J usage is TRBJ2-1; 7 nucleotides align to TRBD1. CDR1 is MNHEY and CDR2 is SVGEGT in the germline V gene. CDR3 length: 18 amino acids. V shed 0 bases and J 8 bases; nucleotides not matched to a gene: 16. The DNA for the CDR3 is TGTGCCAGCAGTTACTCGATTGACTGGACAGGCTCTATTCATGAGCAGTTCTTC. Translated: CASSYSIDWTGSIHEQFF.

The CDR3 loop is CASSRDRGNWGYTF. CDR3 nucleotides: TGTGCCAGCAGTCGGGACAGGGGGAATTGGGGCTACACCTTC. This chain links TRBV2 with TRBJ1-2; 11 bases line up with TRBD1. The junction had 7 bases not matched to a gene; V was cut back by 5 bases and J by 8 bases. The CDR3 is 14 amino acids. Germline V CDR1 and CDR2: SNHLY, FYNNEI.

The CDR3 DNA follows: TGTGCCAGCAAGTCAGATAGCAATCAGCCCCAGCATTTT. Residues: CASKSDSNQPQHF. The chain links TRBV12-3 or TRBV12-4 to TRBJ1-5; D unresolved. The CDR3 totals 13 residues. With 7 bases removed from V and 0 bases from J, the gap between germline ends came to 7 bases.

This chain joins TRBV27 and TRBJ2-7; 8 nucleotides align to TRBD2. The ends lost 0 bases at V and 2 bases at J; junction bases unmatched: 3. The CDR3 totals 15 residues. CDR1 and CDR2 from the germline V gene are MNHEY and SMNVEV (reference sequence). The CDR3 loop reads CASSLSRTSPYEQYF. DNA for the CDR3: TGTGCCAGCAGTTTATCAAGGACTAGCCCCTACGAGCAGTACTTC.

The J gene is TRBJ1-1, the V gene TRBV29-1; D remains unclear. From germline, CDR1 is SQVTM and CDR2 ANQGSEA. This CDR3 comprises 14 residues. V gave up 3 bases and J gave up 0 bases, with 11 bases separating them. The CDR3 loop reads CSVELLRMNTEAFF. The DNA of the CDR3 is TGCAGCGTTGAGTTGCTCAGAATGAACACTGAAGCTTTCTTT.

This chain links TRBV28 with TRBJ1-5; the D gene is possibly TRBD1 (5 bases). V lost 2 bases and J lost 9, with 11 bases in between. This CDR3 comprises 13 residues. Per the germline V gene, CDR1 is MDHEN and CDR2 is SYDVKM. The CDR3 sequence: CASSLGGYGPQHF. The CDR3 nucleotides read TGTGCCAGCAGTTTAGGGGGGTACGGGCCCCAGCATTTT.

V usage is TRBV7-3 and J usage is TRBJ2-5, with a weak D call TRBD2 (6 bases). This CDR3 has 13 residues. Germline V gene sequence: CDR1 SGHTA, CDR2 FQGTGA. Trimming cost V 5 bases and J 5 bases, with 12 bases left between them. This CDR3 reads CASSPSGGETQYF. The DNA of the CDR3 is TGTGCCAGCAGCCCCAGCGGAGGGGAGACCCAGTACTTC.

The gene calls are TRBV9 and TRBJ2-7, with TRBD2 matching 8 bases. The CDR3 runs 15 residues. Germline trimming cut 3 bases from V and 4 bases from J; bases unmatched to any gene: 9. Looked up from germline, CDR1 is SGDLS and CDR2 is YYNGEE. The CDR3 nucleotides read TGTGCCAGCAGCGCACTGAGCGGGGGTCTGTACGAGCAGTACTTC. Protein product: CASSALSGGLYEQYF.

The table lists this clone with a few counts. The chain employs TRBV5-8 and TRBJ1-1; D unclear. The CDR3 covers 15 residues. Germline V gives CDR1 SGHTS, CDR2 YDEGEE. V was trimmed by 0 bases and J by 1 base, leaving 10 bases between them. This CDR3 is CASSLVASRNTEAFF. CDR3 coding DNA: TGTGCCAGCAGCTTGGTAGCCTCGAGGAACACTGAAGCTTTCTTT.

The chain recombines TRBV9 with TRBJ1-4; tentative D call: TRBD1 (6 bases). V shed 4 bases and J shed 4 bases, with 14 bases lying between them. CDR1 and CDR2 from the germline V gene are SGDLS and YYNGEE. The CDR3 extends over 15 amino acids. CDR3 sequence: CASSKRDTYNEKLFF. CDR3 DNA sequence: TGTGCCAGCAGCAAGCGGGACACTTATAATGAAAAACTGTTTTTT.

V and J are TRBV9 and TRBJ1-5; unclear D gene. The germline V gene has CDR1 SGDLS and CDR2 YYNGEE. Trimming took 4 bases from V and 0 from J, leaving 11 bases between them. The CDR3 has 15 amino acids. The CDR3 is CASSSSGNSNQPQHF. The CDR3 bases are TGTGCCAGCAGCTCCTCGGGGAATAGCAATCAGCCCCAGCATTTT.

The CDR3 is CASSQDRRAFF. In DNA, the CDR3 is TGTGCCAGCAGCCAAGATCGTCGGGCTTTCTTT. The chain couples TRBV3-1 (or the pseudogene TRBV3-2) to TRBJ1-1; D is uncertain. Germline V gene sequence: CDR1 LGHDT, CDR2 YNNKEL (reference sequence). The CDR3 has 11 residues. Trimming pared 0 bases from V and 11 bases from J, leaving 7 bases between.

V is TRBV3-1 (or the pseudogene TRBV3-2) and J is TRBJ2-4, with 12 nucleotides matching TRBD2. V was pared by 0 bases and J by 12 bases, with 9 bases of the junction left unmatched. The CDR3 is 16 residues long. Looked up from germline, CDR1 is LGHDT and CDR2 is YNNKEL (reference sequence). The CDR3 sequence is CASSQDLTTSGRPQYF. The CDR3 DNA follows: TGTGCCAGCAGCCAAGATCTAACCACTAGCGGGAGGCCTCAGTACTTC.

CDR3 DNA: TGTGCCAGCAGCCCCTCCGGGGGAAGGCTGGATACGCAGTATTTT. Its protein product is CASSPSGGRLDTQYF. The chain joins TRBV7-2 to TRBJ2-3; possibly TRBD2 for D (6 bases). The CDR3 has 15 residues. Trimming removed 5 bases from V and 6 bases from J, with 18 bases in between. Germline lookup yields CDR1 SGHTA and CDR2 FQGNSA.